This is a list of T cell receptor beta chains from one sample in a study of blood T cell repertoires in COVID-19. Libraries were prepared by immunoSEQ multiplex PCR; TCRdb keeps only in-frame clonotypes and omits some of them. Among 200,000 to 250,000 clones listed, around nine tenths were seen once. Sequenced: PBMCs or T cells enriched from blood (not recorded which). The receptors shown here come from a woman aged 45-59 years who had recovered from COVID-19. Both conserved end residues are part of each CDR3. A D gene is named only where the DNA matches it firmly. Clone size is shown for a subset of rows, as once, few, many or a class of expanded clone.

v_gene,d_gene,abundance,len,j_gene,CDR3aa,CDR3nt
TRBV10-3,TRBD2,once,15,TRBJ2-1,CAISEPSGGYNEQFF,TGTGCCATCAGTGAACCCAGCGGGGGGTACAATGAGCAGTTCTTC
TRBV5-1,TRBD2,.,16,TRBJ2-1,CASGNFGTSENHEQFF,TGCGCCAGCGGTAATTTCGGGACTAGCGAGAACCATGAGCAGTTCTTC
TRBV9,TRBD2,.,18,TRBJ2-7,CASSVGTSGEYTDYEQYF,TGTGCCAGCAGCGTCGGGACTAGCGGGGAATACACAGACTACGAGCAGTACTTC
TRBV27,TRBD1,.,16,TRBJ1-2,CASRFVGQASNYGYTF,TGTGCCAGCAGGTTTGTGGGACAGGCCTCTAACTATGGCTACACCTTC
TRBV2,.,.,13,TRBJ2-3,CASRRAGGDTQYF,TGTGCCAGCCGGAGGGCAGGGGGAGATACGCAGTATTTT
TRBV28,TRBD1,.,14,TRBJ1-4,CASSWGQGQEKLFF,TGTGCCAGCAGTTGGGGACAGGGCCAGGAAAAACTGTTTTTT
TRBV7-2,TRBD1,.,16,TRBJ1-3,CASSREFTGVGNTIYF,TGTGCCAGCAGCCGTGAATTTACAGGGGTTGGAAACACCATATATTTT
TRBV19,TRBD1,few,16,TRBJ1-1,CASSMIRDRGSAEAFF,TGTGCCAGTAGTATGATCCGGGACAGGGGGTCCGCTGAAGCTTTCTTT
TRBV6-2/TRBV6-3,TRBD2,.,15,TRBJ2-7,CASSYLGGKVYEQYF,TGTGCCAGCAGTTACTTGGGGGGGAAAGTCTACGAGCAGTACTTC
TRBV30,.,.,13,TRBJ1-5,CAWSSGGDQPQHF,TGTGCCTGGAGTAGTGGGGGCGATCAGCCCCAGCATTTT
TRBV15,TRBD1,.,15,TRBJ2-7,CATSETGTGMYEQYF,TGTGCCACCAGCGAGACCGGGACAGGGATGTACGAGCAGTACTTC
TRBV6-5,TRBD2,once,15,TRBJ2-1,CASTPTAGGSNEQFF,TGTGCCAGCACTCCTACAGCGGGAGGGTCGAATGAGCAGTTCTTC
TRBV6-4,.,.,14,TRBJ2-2,CASSSGGNTGELFF,TGTGCCAGCAGTTCCGGGGGGAACACCGGGGAGCTGTTTTTT
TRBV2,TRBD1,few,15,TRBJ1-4,CASRPIRQGNEKLFF,TGTGCCAGCAGACCCATAAGACAGGGTAATGAAAAACTGTTTTTT
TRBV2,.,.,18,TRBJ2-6,CASSELGGAGSGANVLTF,TGTGCCAGCAGTGAACTAGGGGGTGCGGGCTCTGGGGCCAACGTCCTGACTTTC
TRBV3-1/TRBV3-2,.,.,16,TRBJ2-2,CASSRRGGPNTGELFF,TGTGCCAGCAGTCGACGAGGGGGTCCGAACACCGGGGAGCTGTTTTTT
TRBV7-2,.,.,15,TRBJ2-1,CASSGAALAYNEQFF,TGTGCCAGCAGCGGGGCTGCTCTAGCCTACAATGAGCAGTTCTTC